This TCR beta chain was sequenced during a study of Graves' ophthalmopathy and Graves' hyperthyroidism. The diagnostic workup employed clinical symptoms, serum thyroxine, TRAb, thyroid ultrasound and orbital computed tomography. This CDR3 is 16 amino acids long. CDR1 SGHAT and CDR2 FQDESV come from the germline V gene (reference sequence). Whole-study results and caveats: For separating ophthalmopathy from stable hyperthyroidism, a 13-signature model gave approximately 90% sensitivity and around 76% specificity. Both an approximately 70% sensitivity and an approximately 76% specificity characterized the model's predictions of ophthalmopathy progression. Most expanded clonotypes in thyroid above 0.001 frequency also showed up in blood.

RNA transcripts yielded amplified TCR beta CDR3 regions. HTBI primers were employed in first-round RT-PCR, then a second-round multiplex PCR followed. TCRdb itself ran the multiplex PCR reads through MiXCR, one entry per CDR3 protein. The table has fewer than 350,000 distinct CDR3 sequences, roughly 15% seen once; the top ten hold 9% to 15%. Comments on this clonotype: The target antigen is unknown. The junction shows a germline mismatch at one end, possibly a read error.

Sequencing input: peripheral blood. This chain connects TRBV11-1 to TRBJ2-7, with 8 positions matching TRBD1. This sequence originates from an adult man with Graves' ophthalmopathy. The CDR3 protein is CASSARTVTGAYEQCF. The CDR3, as DNA: TGTGCCAGCAGCGCCCGAACCGTGACAGGGGCCTACGAGCAGTGCTTC.